This T cell receptor (beta chain) was recovered during a study of blood T cell repertoires in COVID-19. Across the whole study: Both acute and convalescent COVID-19 samples were obtained from the United States, Italy and Spain.

This clone occurred once. Generated by immunoSEQ multiplex PCR, the TCRdb table keeps only in-frame clones and is missing some. The sample has 290,000 or so clones, about 85% seen once. The trim removed 8 bases at V and 2 bases at J, leaving 7 bases unmatched. Germline CDR1 MNHNY, CDR2 SVGAGI (reference sequence). The CDR3 spans 15 residues. The sample comprised peripheral blood. The clonotype originates from a man younger than 35 with active or convalescent COVID-19. The V gene is TRBV6-6, the J gene TRBJ2-2; 8 bases line up with TRBD1. CDR3 nucleotide sequence: TGTGCCAGCCGACCGGGACAGGTTAACACCGGGGAGCTGTTTTTT. It specifies CASRPGQVNTGELFF.